Detailed here is one TCR beta chain. This sample was taken from a study of blood T cells in healthy people across ages. Then a second PCR, running about 6 to 11 cycles, was carried out with a sample-barcoded 5' primer and a J-beta primer mix. TCRdb passed the 5' RACE reads through MiXCR, listing each CDR3 protein once. The table records approximately 960,000 distinct CDR3 sequences, 25% to 35% of them present only once. The CDR3 totals 12 residues. Germline CDR1 and CDR2: SGHTA and FQGTGA. Trimming took off 2 bases at V and 8 bases at J, with 7 bases between the two ends. In addition, the sample was reused for a study of T cells of mothers and their children. As reported in that work: For each mother, over 8.5 million TCR beta CDR3 reads were obtained, and for each child, about 3 million.

This sequence joins TRBV7-3 and TRBJ2-1; no reliable D call. The sequence derives from a woman aged 40 to 50 in good health. Sequencing used blood. The CDR3 region is CASSLDQHEQFF. The CDR3 nucleotides read TGTGCCAGCAGCTTAGACCAGCATGAGCAGTTCTTC.